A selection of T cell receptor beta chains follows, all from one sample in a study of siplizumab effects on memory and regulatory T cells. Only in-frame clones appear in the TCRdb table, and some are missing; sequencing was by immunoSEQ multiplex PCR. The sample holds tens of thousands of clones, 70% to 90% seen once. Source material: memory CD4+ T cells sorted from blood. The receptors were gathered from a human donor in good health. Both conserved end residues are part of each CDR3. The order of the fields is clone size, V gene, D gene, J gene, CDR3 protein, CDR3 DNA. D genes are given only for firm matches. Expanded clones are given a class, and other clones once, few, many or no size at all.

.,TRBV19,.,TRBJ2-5,CASSMVGGGETQYF,TGTGCCAGTAGTATGGTGGGGGGCGGAGAGACCCAGTACTTC
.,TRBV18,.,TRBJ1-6,CASSPSGLDSPLHF,TGTGCCAGCTCCCCCTCGGGGCTCGATTCACCCCTCCACTTT
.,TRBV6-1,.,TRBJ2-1,CASSESPRSYNEQFF,TGTGCCAGCAGTGAATCGCCGAGGTCTTACAATGAGCAGTTCTTC
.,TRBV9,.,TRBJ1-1,CASSADPFGVAGDTEAFF,TGTGCCAGCAGCGCCGACCCGTTTGGGGTAGCGGGTGACACTGAAGCTTTCTTT
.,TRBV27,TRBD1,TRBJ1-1,CATRTGGASGTEAFF,TGTGCCACCCGGACAGGGGGCGCCTCGGGGACTGAAGCTTTCTTT
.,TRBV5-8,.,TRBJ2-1,CASSWSHNEQFF,TGTGCCAGCAGCTGGTCACACAATGAGCAGTTCTTC
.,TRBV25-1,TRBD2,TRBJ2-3,CASSLGQRGFTDTQYF,TGTGCCAGCAGCCTAGGACAGCGGGGGTTCACAGATACGCAGTATTTT
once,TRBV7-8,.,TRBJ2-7,CASSWTRGSYEQYF,TGTGCCAGCAGCTGGACGAGGGGATCCTACGAGCAGTACTTC
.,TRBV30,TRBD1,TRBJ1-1,CAWKRRQGEGAFF,TGTGCCTGGAAACGGAGACAGGGTGAAGGAGCTTTCTTT
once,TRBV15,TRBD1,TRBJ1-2,CATSRGRQGNYGYTF,TGTGCCACCAGCAGGGGGCGACAGGGGAACTATGGCTACACCTTC
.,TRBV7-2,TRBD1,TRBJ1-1,CASSLGQGNTEAFF,TGTGCCAGCAGCCTGGGACAGGGGAACACTGAAGCTTTCTTT
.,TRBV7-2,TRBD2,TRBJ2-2,CASSPRLAGVTGELFF,TGTGCCAGCAGCCCGAGACTAGCGGGAGTTACCGGGGAGCTGTTTTTT
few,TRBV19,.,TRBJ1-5,CASSILGAQGIQPQHF,TGTGCCAGTAGTATTCTGGGGGCGCAGGGGATTCAGCCCCAGCATTTT
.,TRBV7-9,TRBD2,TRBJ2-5,CASSLVRREGETQYF,TGTGCCAGCAGCTTAGTTCGGCGGGAGGGGGAGACCCAGTACTTC
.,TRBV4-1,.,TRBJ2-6,CASRSYRPTSGANVLTF,TGCGCCAGCAGGAGTTATCGGCCGACCTCTGGGGCCAACGTCCTGACTTTC
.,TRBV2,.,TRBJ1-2,CASSGSTASPHGYTF,TGTGCCAGCAGTGGCTCTACAGCAAGTCCCCATGGCTACACCTTC
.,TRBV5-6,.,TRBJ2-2,CASSRKNGTPVTGELFF,TGTGCCAGCAGCCGGAAAAACGGGACTCCCGTCACCGGGGAGCTGTTTTTT
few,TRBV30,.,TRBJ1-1,CAWSVQAITSACF,TGTGCCTGGAGTGTACAGGCCATCACGTCGGCCTGCTTT
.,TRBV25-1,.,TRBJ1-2,CASRGSGGYYGYTF,TGTGCCAGCAGGGGGTCCGGCGGTTACTATGGCTACACCTTC
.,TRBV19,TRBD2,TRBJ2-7,CASKGTSGGYEQYF,TGTGCCAGTAAGGGGACTAGCGGAGGGTACGAGCAGTACTTC
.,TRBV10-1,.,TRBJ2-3,CASSESRRDTQYF,TGCGCCAGCAGTGAGTCCCGCCGTGATACGCAGTATTTT
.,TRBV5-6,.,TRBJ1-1,CASSSDRDSEAFF,TGTGCCAGCAGCTCGGACAGAGACAGCGAAGCTTTCTTT
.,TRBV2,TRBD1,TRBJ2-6,CASYPLGQGSSGANVLTF,TGTGCCAGCTATCCGCTCGGACAGGGGAGCTCTGGGGCCAACGTCCTGACTTTC
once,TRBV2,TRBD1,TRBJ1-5,CASSTGQRVGQPQHF,TGTGCCAGCAGTACGGGACAGCGAGTCGGTCAGCCCCAGCATTTT
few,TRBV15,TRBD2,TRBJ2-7,CATSPSGRHEQYF,TGTGCCACCAGCCCTAGCGGGAGACACGAGCAGTACTTC
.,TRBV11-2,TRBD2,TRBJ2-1,CASSPSGSVNEQFF,TGTGCCAGCAGCCCTAGCGGGAGTGTTAATGAGCAGTTCTTC
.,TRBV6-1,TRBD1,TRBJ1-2,CASTTGVNYGYTF,TGTGCCTCAACAACAGGGGTGAACTATGGCTACACCTTC
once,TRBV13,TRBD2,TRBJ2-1,CASTRGRAGNEQFF,TGTGCCAGCACCCGTGGGAGGGCCGGGAATGAGCAGTTCTTC
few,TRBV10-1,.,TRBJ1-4,CASRPEKLFF,TGCGCCAGCAGGCCAGAAAAACTGTTTTTT
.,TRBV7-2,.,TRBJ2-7,CASSPSRGALAEQYF,TGTGCCAGCAGCCCTAGTCGGGGAGCCTTGGCCGAGCAGTACTTC
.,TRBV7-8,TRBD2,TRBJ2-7,CASSSGTSAVYEQYF,TGTGCCAGCAGCTCCGGGACTAGCGCCGTCTACGAGCAGTACTTC
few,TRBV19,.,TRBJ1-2,CASRRERANYGYTF,TGTGCCAGTAGACGAGAGAGGGCCAACTATGGCTACACCTTC
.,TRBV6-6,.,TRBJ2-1,CASSPSHNEQFF,TGTGCCAGCAGCCCGTCCCACAATGAGCAGTTCTTC
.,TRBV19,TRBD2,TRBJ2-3,CASSIGAGEGTDTQYF,TGTGCCAGTAGTATTGGGGCGGGAGAAGGTACCGATACGCAGTATTTT
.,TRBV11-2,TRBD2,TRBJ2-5,CASSLAGGQTQYF,TGTGCCAGCAGCTTAGCGGGGGGTCAGACCCAGTACTTC
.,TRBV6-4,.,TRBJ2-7,CASSFPGTTEGLYEQYF,TGTGCCAGCAGTTTCCCCGGCACCACCGAGGGATTATACGAGCAGTACTTC
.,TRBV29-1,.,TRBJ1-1,CSVLGQTNTEAFF,TGCAGCGTTCTAGGCCAAACGAACACTGAAGCTTTCTTT
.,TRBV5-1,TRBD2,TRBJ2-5,CASSSSGRGQETQYF,TGCGCCAGCAGCTCTAGCGGGAGGGGCCAAGAGACCCAGTACTTC
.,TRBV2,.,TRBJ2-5,CASSERTQYQETQYF,TGTGCCAGCAGTGAACGGACTCAGTACCAAGAGACCCAGTACTTC
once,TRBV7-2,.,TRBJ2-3,CASSSDYLSTDTQYF,TGTGCCAGCAGCTCAGACTACCTTAGCACAGATACGCAGTATTTT
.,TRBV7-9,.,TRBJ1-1,CASSSLGPQATEAFF,TGTGCCAGCAGCTCCTTAGGACCGCAAGCTACTGAAGCTTTCTTT
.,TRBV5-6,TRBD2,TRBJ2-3,CASSGSGGHTDTQYF,TGTGCCAGCAGCGGGAGCGGGGGTCACACAGATACGCAGTATTTT
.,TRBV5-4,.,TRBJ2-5,CASSFGEGAKETQYF,TGTGCCAGCAGCTTTGGGGAGGGGGCAAAAGAGACCCAGTACTTC
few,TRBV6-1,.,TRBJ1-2,CASSETNQPTYGYTF,TGTGCCAGCAGTGAAACAAATCAGCCAACCTATGGCTACACCTTC
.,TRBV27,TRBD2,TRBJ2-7,CASSPLWAGERYEQYF,TGTGCCAGCAGTCCCCTCTGGGCGGGAGAGAGGTACGAGCAGTACTTC
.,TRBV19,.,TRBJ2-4,CASSMRAVTSGAKNIQYF,TGTGCCAGTAGTATGAGAGCAGTAACTTCGGGAGCCAAAAACATTCAGTACTTC
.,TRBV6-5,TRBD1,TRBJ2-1,CASRNRGSYNEQFF,TGTGCCAGCAGAAACAGGGGGAGTTACAATGAGCAGTTCTTC
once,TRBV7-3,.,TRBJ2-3,CASRPLGGHTDTQYF,TGTGCCAGCAGGCCCCTGGGCGGGCACACAGATACGCAGTATTTT
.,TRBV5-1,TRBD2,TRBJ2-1,CASSSPAGGIYNEQFF,TGCGCCAGCAGCTCGCCAGCGGGGGGAATATACAATGAGCAGTTCTTC
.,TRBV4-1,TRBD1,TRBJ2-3,CASSQGRGRGDTQYF,TGCGCCAGCAGCCAAGGCAGGGGGCGAGGGGATACGCAGTATTTT